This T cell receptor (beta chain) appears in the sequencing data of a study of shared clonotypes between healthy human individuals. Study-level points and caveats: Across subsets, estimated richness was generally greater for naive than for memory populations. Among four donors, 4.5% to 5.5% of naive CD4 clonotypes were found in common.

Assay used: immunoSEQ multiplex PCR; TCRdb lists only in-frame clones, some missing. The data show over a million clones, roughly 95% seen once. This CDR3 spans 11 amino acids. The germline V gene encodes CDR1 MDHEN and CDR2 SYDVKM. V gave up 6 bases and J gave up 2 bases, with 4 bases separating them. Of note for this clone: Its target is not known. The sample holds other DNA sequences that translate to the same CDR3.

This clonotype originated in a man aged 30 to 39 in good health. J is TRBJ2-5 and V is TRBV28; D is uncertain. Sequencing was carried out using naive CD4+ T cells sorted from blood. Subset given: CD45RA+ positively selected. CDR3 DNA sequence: TGTGCCAGCAGCCGACAAGAGACCCAGTACTTC. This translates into CASSRQETQYF.